This T cell receptor (beta chain) was obtained from a study of blood T cell repertoires in COVID-19 (dated by TCRdb to about 2020). About the investigation overall: Collaborator samples came from the United States, Italy and Spain and covered acute and convalescent phases of COVID-19. Subjects who had been exposed to COVID-19, were actively infected with it, or had recovered from it provided the deeply sampled blood TCRbeta repertoires that made up the dataset. HLA class I and class II types, where available, came from metadata supplied by the sample provider rather than from assay-based typing. The samples were drawn from two sources: the first 160 participants of the ongoing ImmuneRACE study, and fewer than 1,500 subjects contributed by 6 global collaborators. Sample metadata almost always included a de-identified subject ID, COVID-19 status, age in years and sex. The prospective study material was composed of cDNA or gDNA derived from T cells, B-cell-depleted T cells, or PBMCs. The repertoires were released in a freely available public database intended as a resource for research on the immune response to SARS-CoV-2.

The immunoSEQ Assay, a bias-controlled multiplex PCR, was used to amplify TCRbeta CDR3 regions from genomic DNA. As for how the authors treated the data: The number of nucleated cells in each sample was estimated from the amplification of reference gene primers within the assay. To quantify the absolute abundance of each unique TCRbeta CDR3 rearrangement, sequence reads were collapsed and filtered. For each sample, productive Simpson clonality was calculated as the square root of Simpson's diversity index over productive rearrangements. TCRdb mirrors the immuneACCESS table, restricted to in-frame sequences. Some clones are absent from its copies; in checked studies, under half trace to an unresolved V gene, and the reason for the others is unknown. Clone size and V and J calls were adopted from that table, with D and trimming inferred from the DNA. Counted in this sample were 200,000 to 300,000 clones; 91% of them appeared once. Of the sample, 2% to 3% falls within the top ten clones.

V and J are trimmed by 7 bases and 4 bases, and the gene matches miss 7 bases of the junction. The germline V gene (reference sequence) yields MNHNY for CDR1 and SVGAGI for CDR2. The CDR3 contains 14 residues, cysteine and phenylalanine counted. The kept DNA is CDR3 alone, 42 bases in frame from the first base. Regarding this clone: It has no known antigen specificity. No quality values exist for individual bases; no much larger clone is one base distant.

Paper-wide results and their limitations: The amount of clinical and demographic metadata varied by source and participant and was provided uncurated.

One collaborating source in Seattle enrolled patients during active infection and followed them longitudinally through the course of disease. Whole blood was collected in K2EDTA tubes by collaborating institutions according to the institutions' own protocols. For TCRbeta analysis, collaborator samples were shipped as frozen whole blood, as isolated PBMCs, or as DNA extracted from either sample type. The chain is encoded by TRBV6-6 joined to TRBJ1-2; 9 central nucleotides agree with TRBD1. The source material was peripheral blood. This clonotype originated in a person in their late teens or twenties with COVID-19, enrolled during active disease. The CDR3 region has the sequence CASIPGQGVYGYTF. The DNA sequence is as follows: TGTGCCAGCATTCCGGGACAGGGCGTCTATGGCTACACCTTC.